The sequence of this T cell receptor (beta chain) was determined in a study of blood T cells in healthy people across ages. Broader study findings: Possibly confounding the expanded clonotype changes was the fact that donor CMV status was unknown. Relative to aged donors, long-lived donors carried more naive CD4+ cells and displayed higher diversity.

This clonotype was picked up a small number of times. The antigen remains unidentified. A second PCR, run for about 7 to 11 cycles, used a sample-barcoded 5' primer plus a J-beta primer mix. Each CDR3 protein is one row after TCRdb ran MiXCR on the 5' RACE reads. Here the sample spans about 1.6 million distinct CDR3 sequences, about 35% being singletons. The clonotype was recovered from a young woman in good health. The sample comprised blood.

CDR3 loop: CASSDLGQRDYGYTF. CDR3 nucleotide sequence: TGTGCCAGCAGTGACCTAGGACAGAGAGACTATGGCTACACCTTC. V and J are TRBV6-1 and TRBJ1-2; tentatively, D is TRBD1 (6 bases). Germline V CDR1 and CDR2: MNHNS, SASEGT. The CDR3 is 15 residues long. Deletions cut 3 bases from V and 3 bases from J, with 14 bases between.